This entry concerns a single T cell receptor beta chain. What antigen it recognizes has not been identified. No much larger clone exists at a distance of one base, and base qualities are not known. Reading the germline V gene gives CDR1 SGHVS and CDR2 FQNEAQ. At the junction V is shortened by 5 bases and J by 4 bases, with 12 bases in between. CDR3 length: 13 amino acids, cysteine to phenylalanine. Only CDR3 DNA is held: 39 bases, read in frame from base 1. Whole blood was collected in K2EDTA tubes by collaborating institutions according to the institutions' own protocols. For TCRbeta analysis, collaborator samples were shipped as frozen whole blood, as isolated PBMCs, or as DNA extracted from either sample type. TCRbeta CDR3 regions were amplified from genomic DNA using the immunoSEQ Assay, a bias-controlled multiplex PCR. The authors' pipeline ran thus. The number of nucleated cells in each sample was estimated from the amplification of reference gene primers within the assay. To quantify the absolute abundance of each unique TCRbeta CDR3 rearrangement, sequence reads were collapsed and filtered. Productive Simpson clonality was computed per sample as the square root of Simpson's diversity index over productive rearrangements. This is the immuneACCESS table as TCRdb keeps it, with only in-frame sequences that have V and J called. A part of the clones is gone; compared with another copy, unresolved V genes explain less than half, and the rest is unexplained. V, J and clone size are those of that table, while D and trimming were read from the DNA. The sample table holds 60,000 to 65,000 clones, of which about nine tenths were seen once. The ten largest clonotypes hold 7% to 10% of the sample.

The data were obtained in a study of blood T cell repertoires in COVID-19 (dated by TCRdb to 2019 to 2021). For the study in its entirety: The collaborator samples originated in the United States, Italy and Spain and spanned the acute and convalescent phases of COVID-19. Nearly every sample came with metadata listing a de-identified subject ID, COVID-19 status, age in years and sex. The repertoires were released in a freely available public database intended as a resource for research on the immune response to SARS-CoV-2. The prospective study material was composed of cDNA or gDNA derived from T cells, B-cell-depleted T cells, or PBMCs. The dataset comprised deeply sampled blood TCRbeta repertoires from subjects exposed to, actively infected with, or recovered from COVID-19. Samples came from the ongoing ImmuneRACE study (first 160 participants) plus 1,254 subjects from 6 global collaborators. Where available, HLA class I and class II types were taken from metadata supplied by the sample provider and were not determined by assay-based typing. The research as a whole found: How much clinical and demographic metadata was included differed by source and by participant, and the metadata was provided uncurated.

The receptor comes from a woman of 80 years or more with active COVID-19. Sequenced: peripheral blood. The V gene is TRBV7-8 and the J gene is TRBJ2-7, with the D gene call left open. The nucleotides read TGTGCCAGCAGCCGACCTCCCGGGTACGAGCAGTACTTC. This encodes CASSRPPGYEQYF.